The clone carrying this T cell receptor beta chain was counted only a few times. This entry comes from a study of low-dose radiotherapy and immunotherapy resistance in tumors. TRAV- and TRBV-specific primers, spanning alpha and beta chains, primed first-strand cDNA. A roughly 19-cycle PCR with a constant-region primer and V-primer adapter amplified TCRs. TCRdb ran MiXCR on the reads and lists one entry per CDR3 protein. The top ten clones hold 2.8% of a sample with 80,000 to 90,000 distinct CDR3 sequences, over 15% of them seen once. Described time point: before trial treatment. The clonotype originates from a male donor with prostate cancer. The sequenced sample was PBMCs, obtained before treatment.

Here the CDR3 DNA reads TGTGCCAGCAGAACCCAGGGTATCTATAATTCACCCCTCCACTTT. It yields the protein CASRTQGIYNSPLHF. V usage is TRBV27 and J usage is TRBJ1-6; D possibly corresponds to TRBD1 (5 bases). Deletions cut 6 bases from V and 3 bases from J, with 12 bases between. The CDR3 has 15 residues. Per the germline V gene, CDR1 is MNHEY and CDR2 is SMNVEV (reference sequence).